The T cell receptor beta chain described here comes from a study of T cell responses to AZD1222 COVID-19 vaccine. Study findings and constraints: Nearly half of unique spike-specific TCRs reportedly avoided B.1.351 and B.1.1.7 mutated regions. The study found vaccine-associated CD4 TCRs spanning spike, dominant at 160-218 and 743-854. Donors, mostly white British, included more females; clonal diversity was possibly underestimated.

The CDR3 has 16 residues. Trimming shortened V by 5 bases and J by 3 bases, and 18 bases separated the two germline ends. Germline lookup yields CDR1 WSHSY and CDR2 SAAADI. Second-dose groups at about 4 or about 12 weeks were pooled. The assay was immunoSEQ multiplex PCR, and TCRdb's table has in-frame clones only and misses some. The sample shows about 150,000 clones, 92% of them seen only once. As for this clone: Its antigen remains unidentified.

The V gene is TRBV10-2, the J gene TRBJ2-3, with D perhaps TRBD1 (7 bases). The sample consisted of peripheral blood, taken 28 days after the second AZD1222 dose. This receptor was identified in an adult who received the AZD1222 COVID-19 vaccine. The CDR3 DNA reads TGCGCCAGCAGTATTAAATTAGCGGACAGGACAGATACGCAGTATTTT. Protein product: CASSIKLADRTDTQYF.